This TCR beta chain was sequenced for a study of blood T cell repertoires in COVID-19. Study-wide background: T cells, B-cell-depleted T cells, or PBMCs supplied cDNA or gDNA.

Clones were sequenced by immunoSEQ multiplex PCR, and TCRdb holds only the in-frame ones, with some missing. The sample has around 180,000 clones, 70% to 90% seen once. CDR3 length equals 16 residues. V gave up 3 bases and J gave up 0 bases, with 14 bases separating them. CDR1 is SEHNR, CDR2 FQNEAQ, per germline (reference sequence). The TCR sequence derives from a man in his fifties or sixties with acute or convalescent COVID-19. The genes are TRBV7-9 and TRBJ2-5; D possibly corresponds to TRBD1 (6 bases). The sample comprised peripheral blood. The CDR3 DNA sequence: TGTGCCAGCAGCTTCCTACCGGGACACTACCAAGAGACCCAGTACTTC. Translating gives CASSFLPGHYQETQYF.